This T cell receptor (beta chain) was recovered during a study of OX40 agonist ivuxolimab in advanced cancers. For the study at large: Dose-escalation patients had hepatocellular carcinoma, melanoma, renal cell or head and neck cancer. Eligibility rules accepted prior anti-PD-1, anti-PD-L1 or anti-CTLA-4 therapy, and around 40% had some.

Study-level results: At 0.1 to 3.0 mg/kg, clonal expansion of CD4+ and CD8+ blood T cells had occurred by week 6.

This table comes from immunoSEQ multiplex PCR, and its TCRdb copy is limited to in-frame clones, with some not included. This repertoire shows about 93,000 clones, approximately 94% found once; its top ten account for around 2.8%. As concerns this clone: Its antigen is not identified.

The sequencing used CD4+ or CD8+ T cells sorted from blood, collected in a trial of the OX40 agonist ivuxolimab. This receptor was identified in an adult with an advanced solid tumor such as melanoma, head and neck, liver or kidney cancer.

The CDR3 reads CASSLSFEGPYGYTF. CDR3 nucleotide sequence: TGTGCCAGCAGTTTATCTTTTGAGGGTCCTTATGGCTACACCTTC. The chain combines TRBV27 with TRBJ1-2, with no clear D. Trimming shortened V by 0 bases and J by 5 bases, and 13 bases separated the two germline ends. The CDR3 length is 15 residues. Looked up from germline, CDR1 is MNHEY and CDR2 is SMNVEV (reference sequence).